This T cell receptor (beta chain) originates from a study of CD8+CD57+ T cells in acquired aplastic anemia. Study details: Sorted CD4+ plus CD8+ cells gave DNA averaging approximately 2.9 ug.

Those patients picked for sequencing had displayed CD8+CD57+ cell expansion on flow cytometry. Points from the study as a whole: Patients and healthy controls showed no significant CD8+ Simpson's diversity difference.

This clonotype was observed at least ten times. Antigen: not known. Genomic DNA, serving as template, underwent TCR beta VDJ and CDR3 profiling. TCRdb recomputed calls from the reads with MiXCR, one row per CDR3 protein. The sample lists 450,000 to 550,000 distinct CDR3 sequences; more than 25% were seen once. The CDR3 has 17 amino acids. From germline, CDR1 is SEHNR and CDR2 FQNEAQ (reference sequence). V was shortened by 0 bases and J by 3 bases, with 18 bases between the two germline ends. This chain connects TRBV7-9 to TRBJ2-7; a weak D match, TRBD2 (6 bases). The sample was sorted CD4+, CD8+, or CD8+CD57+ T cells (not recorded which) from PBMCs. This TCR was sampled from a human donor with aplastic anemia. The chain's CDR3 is CASSLAAGNQGVYEQYF. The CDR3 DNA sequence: TGTGCCAGCAGCTTAGCGGCGGGGAATCAGGGCGTCTACGAGCAGTACTTC.